This T cell receptor (beta chain) was recorded in a study of CD8 T cells in ankylosing spondylitis. Study observations and caveats: Fewer than ten highly homologous variants made up a TCR beta motif that seemed to typify ankylosing spondylitis blood. Earlier work had already found some motif variants in reactive arthritis synovial fluid and blood.

Making use of molecular barcodes, quantitative 5'-RACE generated TCR beta libraries. TCRdb itself ran the 5' RACE reads through MiXCR, one entry per CDR3 protein. The table shows about 150,000 distinct CDR3 sequences, with roughly 11% occurring only once. Many counts were recorded for this clonotype. Its antigen remains unidentified. The source material was blood, either unsorted or a sorted T cell fraction (not recorded which). The TCR was taken from a female donor with ankylosing spondylitis or in good health (not recorded which).

The CDR3 is CSARDGSRSGAKNIQYF. CDR3 DNA: TGCAGTGCTAGAGACGGGAGCCGGAGTGGGGCCAAAAACATTCAGTACTTC. This rearrangement joins TRBV20-1 to TRBJ2-4; TRBD2 might be the D (6 bases). CDR3 size: 17 residues. Germline values: CDR1 DFQATT, CDR2 SNEGSKA (reference sequence). V shed 0 bases and J shed 1 base, with 16 bases lying between them.